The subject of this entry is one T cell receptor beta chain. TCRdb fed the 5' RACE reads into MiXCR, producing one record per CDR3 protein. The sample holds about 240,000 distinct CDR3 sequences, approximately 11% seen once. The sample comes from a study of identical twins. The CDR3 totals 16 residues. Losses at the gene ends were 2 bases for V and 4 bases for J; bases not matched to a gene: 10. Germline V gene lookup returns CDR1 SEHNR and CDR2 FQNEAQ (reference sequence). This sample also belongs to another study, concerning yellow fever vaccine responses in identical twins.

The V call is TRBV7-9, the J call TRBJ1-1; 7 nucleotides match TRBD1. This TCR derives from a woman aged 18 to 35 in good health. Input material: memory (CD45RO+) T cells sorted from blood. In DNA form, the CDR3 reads TGTGCCAGCAGCTTAAATGTGGGAGGGACAGTCACTGAAGCTTTCTTT. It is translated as CASSLNVGGTVTEAFF.